The 26 T cell receptor beta chains below all came from one sample that was sequenced in a study of blood T cells in healthy people across ages. A second PCR, run for roughly 6 to 11 cycles, used a sample-barcoded 5' primer plus a J-beta primer mix. TCRdb re-derived calls from the 5' RACE reads in MiXCR, one entry per CDR3 protein. The table records 850,000 to 1,000,000 distinct CDR3 sequences, around 46% of them present only once. Source material: blood. Receptor source: a man under 40 in good health.

This clonotype has more than one count but fewer than ten. The chain has TRBV7-2 and TRBJ1-5, with a possible D match to TRBD1 (6 bases). V was trimmed by 5 bases and J by 3 bases, leaving 11 bases between them. Germline CDR1 reads SGHTA; CDR2 reads FQGNSA. The CDR3 contains 14 residues. The CDR3 protein is CASSPTGPNQPQHF. Here the CDR3 DNA reads TGTGCCAGCAGCCCCACAGGGCCCAATCAGCCCCAGCATTTT.

The V call is TRBV7-2, the J call TRBJ1-2; D gene ambiguous. CDR3 size: 14 residues. V gave up 2 bases and J gave up 1 base, with 8 bases separating them. Germline V CDR1 and CDR2: SGHTA, FQGNSA. The CDR3 sequence: CASSLSGLNYGYTF. For the CDR3, the DNA is TGTGCCAGCAGCTTAAGCGGCCTTAACTATGGCTACACCTTC.

This clonotype was counted at least ten times. This chain connects TRBV24-1 to TRBJ2-7, with unresolved D. This CDR3 is 15 amino acids long. The ends were cut back, 4 bases at V and 0 bases at J, with 12 bases in the middle. Germline CDR1 and CDR2: KGHDR and SFDVKD. CDR3 residues: CATSDPGRASYEQYF. In nucleotides, the CDR3 is TGTGCCACCAGTGACCCCGGACGGGCCTCCTACGAGCAGTACTTC.

V and J are TRBV5-1 and TRBJ1-5, with 9 bases aligning to TRBD1. The V and J ends lost 0 bases and 7 bases, in that order; junction bases with no gene match: 8. The germline V gene encodes CDR1 SGHRS and CDR2 YFSETQ. This CDR3 spans 16 amino acids. CDR3 residues: CASSLGTTGGIQPQHF. The CDR3 coding sequence is TGCGCCAGCAGCTTGGGTACCACAGGGGGCATCCAGCCCCAGCATTTT.

Turning to this clonotype: A much larger clone sits a single nucleotide away, making a read error possible. This chain's CDR3 is CASSLAADSYNEQYF. DNA for the CDR3: TGTGCTAGCAGCTTAGCGGCGGACTCTTACAATGAGCAGTACTTC. The chain couples TRBV7-7 to TRBJ2-5, with D possibly being TRBD2 (6 bases). This CDR3 region has 15 residues. Germline values: CDR1 SSHAT, CDR2 FNYEAQ (reference sequence).

There are a few counts of this clonotype. V gene TRBV27 combines with J gene TRBJ2-7, with D perhaps TRBD1 (5 bases). Germline assignment: CDR1 MNHEY and CDR2 SMNVEV (reference sequence). The CDR3 is 13 amino acids. Trimming shortened V by 8 bases and J by 3 bases, and 14 bases separated the two germline ends. The CDR3: CASDRGQGYEQYF. Written as DNA, the CDR3 is TGTGCCAGCGACCGAGGTCAGGGCTACGAGCAGTACTTC.

This clonotype was seen more than once but under ten times. This chain connects TRBV30 to TRBJ1-5; D uncertain. The CDR3 spans 12 residues. The V and J ends lost 2 bases and 4 bases respectively, with 6 bases between them. Germline lookup yields CDR1 GTSNPN and CDR2 SVGIG (reference sequence). The CDR3: CAWSFPNQPQHF. The CDR3 DNA follows: TGTGCCTGGAGTTTCCCGAATCAGCCCCAGCATTTT. The variable domain in full, with the rest retrieved from reference TRBV30 and TRBJ1-5, is SQTIHQWPATLVQPVGSPLSLECTVEGTSNPNLYWYRQAAGRGLQLLFYSVGIGQISSEVPQNLSASRPQDRQFILSSKKLLLSDSGFYLCAWSFPNQPQHFGDGTRLSIL.

The chain is built from TRBV27 and TRBJ2-1, with 8 bases lining up with TRBD2. V lost 0 bases to trimming and J lost 7 bases; unmatched junction nucleotides: 2. There are 14 residues in the CDR3. Germline V CDR1 and CDR2: MNHEY, SMNVEV (reference sequence). Written as DNA, the CDR3 is TGTGCCAGCAGTTTATCCGGGACTAGGAATGAGCAGTTCTTC. Translation: CASSLSGTRNEQFF.

This clonotype was seen once. The J gene is TRBJ1-2, the V gene TRBV18; D is possibly TRBD1 (6 bases). Trimming took off 6 bases at V and 8 bases at J, with 22 bases between the two ends. This CDR3 contains 15 residues. From germline, CDR1 is KGHSH and CDR2 LQKENI. The DNA for the CDR3 is TGTGCCAGCTCGCTTCGGACAGAATGGTTGATGGGCTACACCTTC. This sequence encodes CASSLRTEWLMGYTF. Based on the CDR3 plus reference TRBV18 and TRBJ1-2, the full variable domain is NAGVMQNPRHLVRRRGQEARLRCSPMKGHSHVYWYRQLPEEGLKFMVYLQKENIIDESGMPKERFSAEFPKEGPSILRIQQVVRGDSAAYFCASSLRTEWLMGYTFGSGTRLTVV.

The gene calls are TRBV7-9 and TRBJ2-1; 7 bases are a match to TRBD1. The junction had 8 bases not matched to a gene; V was cut back by 8 bases and J by 1 base. CDR1 SEHNR and CDR2 FQNEAQ come from the germline V gene (reference sequence). CDR3 length equals 15 residues. The CDR3 protein is CASSKGASSYNEQFF. CDR3 nucleotides: TGTGCCAGCTCCAAGGGGGCGTCTTCCTACAATGAGCAGTTCTTC.

V usage is TRBV5-4 and J usage is TRBJ1-2; D might be TRBD1 (6 bases). Per germline, CDR1 SGHNT and CDR2 YYREEE (reference sequence). V gave up 6 bases and J gave up 8 bases, with 26 bases separating them. There are 16 residues in the CDR3. The CDR3 nucleotides read TGTGCCAGCAAGAAAACCGGGACATACGTCCTAGAGGGCTACACCTTC. It codes for CASKKTGTYVLEGYTF.

This clonotype showed up just a few times. The chain joins TRBV7-3 to TRBJ1-6, with D perhaps TRBD1 (5 bases). Germline V gene lookup returns CDR1 SGHTA and CDR2 FQGTGA. The CDR3 is 15 residues long. Trimming removed 5 bases at V and 3 bases at J, with 11 bases between. CDR3 sequence reads: CASSATGVYNSPLHF. In DNA form, the CDR3 reads TGTGCCAGCAGCGCAACAGGAGTCTATAATTCACCCCTCCACTTT.

The chain links TRBV6-1 to TRBJ2-5, with D maybe TRBD1 (5 bases). The J call may be in error: the DNA end matches TRBJ2-7 better. CDR1 MNHNS and CDR2 SASEGT come from the germline V gene. This CDR3 contains 15 residues. The CDR3 DNA follows: TGTGCCAGCAGTGAAGACAGGACACGTAGTTACGAGCAGTACTTC. It specifies CASSEDRTRSYEQYF.

This sequence joins TRBV11-3 and TRBJ2-7, with TRBD1 matching 7 bases. The CDR3 is made up of 13 amino acids. Looked up from germline, CDR1 is SGHNT and CDR2 is YENEEA. V shed 7 bases and J 8 bases; nucleotides not matched to a gene: 11. The CDR3 sequence is CASTSQQGSQQYF. DNA of the CDR3: TGTGCCAGCACCTCACAACAGGGGTCCCAGCAGTACTTC.

The chain couples TRBV20-1 to TRBJ2-1, with 15 bases identical to TRBD2. The CDR3 length is 16 residues. From germline, CDR1 is DFQATT and CDR2 SNEGSKA (reference sequence). The V segment lost 6 bases and the J segment 4 bases; nucleotides outside the gene matches: 7. The CDR3 loop is CSAWTSGRERYNEQFF. DNA of the CDR3: TGCAGTGCGTGGACTAGCGGGAGGGAGAGGTACAATGAGCAGTTCTTC.

The rearrangement uses TRBV4-1 and TRBJ1-6; unclear D gene. Trimming pared 0 bases from V and 7 bases from J, leaving 16 bases between. The length of the CDR3 is 17 residues. CDR1 is MGHRA and CDR2 is YSYEKL in the germline V gene. This CDR3 reads CASSQEGRGRNNSPLHF. The DNA for the CDR3 is TGCGCCAGCAGCCAAGAAGGCCGCGGGCGGAACAATTCACCCCTCCACTTT.

The sample holds a few counts of this clonotype. V usage is TRBV29-1 and J usage is TRBJ2-3; D perhaps matches TRBD2 (6 bases). Looked up from germline, CDR1 is SQVTM and CDR2 is ANQGSEA. Trimming removed 3 bases from V and 6 bases from J, with 13 bases in between. This CDR3 spans 13 amino acids. Here the CDR3 DNA reads TGCAGCGTTGAGGACTACCCGGGGGATACGCAGTATTTT. Its translation is CSVEDYPGDTQYF.

Here the CDR3 DNA reads TGTGCCAGCAGTTACTTGGGACTAGCGGGGGGAGTCGGCTACAATGAGCAGTTCTTC. This translates into CASSYLGLAGGVGYNEQFF. The chain carries TRBV6-5 and TRBJ2-1, with 15 bases matching TRBD2. The J segment lost 3 bases and the V segment lost 1 base, leaving 7 bases of the junction unmatched. This CDR3 spans 19 amino acids. Germline assignment: CDR1 MNHEY and CDR2 SVGAGI.

The table lists this clonotype with a few counts. This chain connects TRBV5-1 to TRBJ2-1; TRBD1 matches at 10 bases. The junction had 7 bases not matched to a gene; V was cut back by 1 base and J by 9 bases. Germline assignment: CDR1 SGHRS and CDR2 YFSETQ. This CDR3 has 15 amino acids. CDR3 DNA: TGCGCCAGCAGCTTGTCAGGACAGGGGGTTTCTGAGCAGTTCTTC. Its translation is CASSLSGQGVSEQFF.

The V and J genes are TRBV11-2 and TRBJ2-1; possible D gene TRBD1, 6 bases. This CDR3 contains 14 residues. V lost 5 bases to trimming and J lost 13 bases, with 21 bases between them. Germline V gene data show CDR1 as SGHAT and CDR2 as FQNNGV. The CDR3 nucleotides are TGTGCCAGCAGCACGACGACAGGTCAAGAGACCCAGTTCTTC. It encodes CASSTTTGQETQFF.

This clonotype occurred a few times. V and J are TRBV9 and TRBJ1-2; D perhaps matches TRBD1 (6 bases). Germline assignment: CDR1 SGDLS and CDR2 YYNGEE. CDR3 length equals 14 residues. The V gene lost 2 bases and the J gene lost 2 bases, with 10 bases spanning the gap. DNA for the CDR3: TGTGCCAGCAGCGTGAATCAGGGGAACTATGGCTACACCTTC. This translates into CASSVNQGNYGYTF.

This clonotype has only one observation. This chain uses TRBV12-3 or TRBV12-4 with TRBJ2-6; a weak D match, TRBD1 (6 bases). V lost 6 bases to trimming and J lost 2 bases, with 8 bases between them. The CDR3 sequence is 14 residues long. The CDR3 sequence: CASRAGAGANVLTF. In nucleotides, the CDR3 is TGTGCCAGCAGGGCAGGGGCTGGGGCCAACGTCCTGACTTTC.

The chain couples TRBV27 to TRBJ2-1; 13 bases agree with TRBD2. V lost 3 bases and J lost 4; bases outside the gene matches: 6. The germline gives CDR1 MNHEY, CDR2 SMNVEV (reference sequence). This CDR3 spans 17 amino acids. CDR3 sequence (DNA): TGTGCCAGCAGTTTTCCCGGGACTAGCGGGGCATACAATGAGCAGTTCTTC. Translated, it gives CASSFPGTSGAYNEQFF.

V is TRBV12-3 or TRBV12-4 and J is TRBJ2-7; D uncertain. This CDR3 is 16 amino acids long. V lost 5 bases, J lost 6 bases, and 23 bases lay in between. As DNA, the CDR3 is TGTGCCAGCAGTCCTGGAAACAGAGTTCGAGCAGGCGAGCAGTACTTC. Amino acid sequence: CASSPGNRVRAGEQYF.

The chain couples TRBV3-1 to TRBJ2-5; D is perhaps TRBD2 (7 bases). V lost 2 bases and J 2 bases, leaving 12 bases between the germline ends. Germline V gene sequence: CDR1 LGHDT, CDR2 YNNKEL (reference sequence). The CDR3 is 15 amino acids. CDR3: CASSQNAGAQETQYF. The DNA for the CDR3 is TGTGCCAGCAGCCAAAATGCGGGGGCACAAGAGACCCAGTACTTC.

This clonotype was counted only a few times. The rearrangement uses TRBV7-6 and TRBJ1-1; tentative D call: TRBD1 (5 bases). Germline CDR1 and CDR2: SGHVS and FNYEAQ. CDR3 length: 13 amino acids. V was pared by 4 bases and J by 1 base, with 7 bases between. Here the CDR3 DNA reads TGTGCCAGCAGCTCAGGGTGGAACACTGAAGCTTTCTTT. It yields the protein CASSSGWNTEAFF.